These 26 T cell receptor beta chains came from one sample sequenced in a study of T cell clones after liver transplantation. The protocol was immunoSEQ multiplex PCR, while the TCRdb copy is restricted to in-frame clones and leaves out a portion. This sample yields 50,000 or so clones, of which roughly 70% are seen a single time; about 9.9% belongs to the top ten. Material: CD4+ T cells from blood, obtained 52 to 60 months after liver transplant. These receptors were collected from a human patient who received a liver transplant. T cells may partly derive from the graft donor.

The rearrangement uses TRBV11-2 and TRBJ2-2; the D is unclear. Germline CDR1 and CDR2: SGHAT and FQNNGV. The CDR3 sequence is 13 residues long. Trimming left V 1 base short and J 7 bases short, with 7 bases between. CDR3 sequence: CASSLVYLGELFF. Here the CDR3 DNA reads TGTGCCAGCAGCTTAGTATACCTCGGGGAGCTGTTTTTT.

This rearrangement joins TRBV9 to TRBJ1-1; D may be TRBD1 (6 bases). The V end lost 4 bases, the J end lost 4 bases, and 8 bases lay between the germline ends. The CDR3 sequence is 12 residues long. CDR1 and CDR2 (germline): SGDLS, YYNGEE. In DNA, the CDR3 is TGTGCCAGCAGCCCGGGGGCCACTGAAGCTTTCTTT. Amino acid sequence: CASSPGATEAFF.

This clone was seen only once. V is TRBV7-2 and J is TRBJ1-5; no definite D call. This CDR3 contains 13 residues. Germline lookup yields CDR1 SGHTA and CDR2 FQGNSA. V was shortened by 3 bases and J by 6 bases, with 9 bases between the two germline ends. The CDR3 is CASSLRRFQPQHF. CDR3 bases: TGTGCCAGCAGCTTGAGGCGGTTTCAGCCCCAGCATTTT.

The J gene is TRBJ1-4, the V gene TRBV6-1, with no clear D. This CDR3 has 14 residues. The V end lost 2 bases, the J end lost 5 bases, and 9 bases lay between the germline ends. CDR1 and CDR2 (germline): MNHNS, SASEGT. In DNA form, the CDR3 reads TGTGCCAGCAGTGAAAGGCAGTTCAATGAAAAACTGTTTTTT. Protein product: CASSERQFNEKLFF.

The rearrangement links TRBV28 to TRBJ2-3; D is uncertain. There are 11 residues in the CDR3. V was shortened by 7 bases and J by 4 bases, with 6 bases between the two germline ends. CDR1 is MDHEN, CDR2 SYDVKM, per germline. Here the CDR3 DNA reads TGTGCCAGCATCCACGCAGATACGCAGTATTTT. It translates to CASIHADTQYF.

The chain combines TRBV5-1 with TRBJ2-3; tentatively, D is TRBD2 (6 bases). The CDR3 is 14 amino acids. V was trimmed by 2 bases and J by 3 bases, leaving 10 bases between them. In germline, CDR1 is SGHRS, CDR2 YFSETQ. CDR3 DNA: TGCGCCAGCAGCTTATACGGGGGTACAGATACGCAGTATTTT. As protein: CASSLYGGTDTQYF.

The chain is built from TRBV7-9 and TRBJ2-7, with 12 nucleotides matching TRBD1. Germline V CDR1 and CDR2: SEHNR, FQNEAQ (reference sequence). J lost 8 bases, V lost 7 bases, and 18 bases had no gene match. The CDR3 has 17 amino acids. The CDR3 here is CASNFWVTGTGGSQQYF. CDR3 in DNA: TGTGCCAGCAACTTTTGGGTAACCGGGACAGGGGGCTCCCAGCAGTACTTC.

The gene calls are TRBV28 and TRBJ2-3, with a weak D call TRBD2 (5 bases). Germline V gene data show CDR1 as MDHEN and CDR2 as SYDVKM. This CDR3 comprises 13 residues. V lost 8 bases to trimming and J lost 3 bases, with 12 bases between them. CDR3 sequence: CASYDGETDTQYF. The DNA for the CDR3 is TGTGCCAGCTACGACGGGGAAACAGATACGCAGTATTTT.

This clone was counted only a few times. V is TRBV27 and J is TRBJ2-2; D not certain. The CDR3 consists of 13 residues. The V end was cut by 5 bases, the J end by 1 base, with 5 bases between. Germline CDR1 is MNHEY and CDR2 is SMNVEV (reference sequence). CDR3 bases: TGTGCCAGCAGTAAGAAGAACACCGGGGAGCTGTTTTTT. Protein product: CASSKKNTGELFF.

The chain is built from TRBV30 and TRBJ2-7; 8 nucleotides align to TRBD2. This CDR3 spans 14 amino acids. The V gene's germline CDR1 is GTSNPN and CDR2 SVGIG (reference sequence). Trimming removed 1 base from V and 6 bases from J; junction bases left unmatched: 8. As DNA, the CDR3 is TGTGCCTGGAGTGGGGGACTAGGATTAGGCGAGCAGTACTTC. It translates to CAWSGGLGLGEQYF.

This rearrangement joins TRBV7-2 to TRBJ1-1; 7 bases map to TRBD1. CDR1 and CDR2 from the germline V gene are SGHTA and FQGNSA. V dropped 3 bases and J dropped 3; count of bases not matched to a gene: 1. CDR3 length: 13 amino acids. This CDR3 is CASSLTGYTEAFF. CDR3 sequence (DNA): TGTGCCAGCAGCTTGACAGGGTACACTGAAGCTTTCTTT.

The gene calls are TRBV7-9 and TRBJ1-2; D unclear. The CDR3 totals 11 residues. Germline CDR1 and CDR2: SEHNR and FQNEAQ (reference sequence). V was pared by 8 bases and J by 4 bases, with 8 bases between. This CDR3 reads CASPAAYGYTF. CDR3 nucleotides: TGTGCCAGCCCCGCCGCCTATGGCTACACCTTC.

The rearrangement joins TRBV11-2 to TRBJ2-7; 7 bases line up with TRBD1. Germline V gene sequence: CDR1 SGHAT, CDR2 FQNNGV. V lost 5 bases to trimming and J lost 1 base; unmatched junction nucleotides: 8. The CDR3 covers 15 residues. CDR3 protein: CASSPRQGISYEQYF. As DNA, the CDR3 is TGTGCCAGCAGCCCGAGACAGGGCATTTCCTACGAGCAGTACTTC.

This chain joins TRBV7-8 and TRBJ1-2; 7 bases are a match to TRBD1. V shed 5 bases, J shed 6 bases, and the junction held 9 bases outside the gene matches. The CDR3 length is 14 residues. Germline loops: CDR1 SGHVS, CDR2 FQNEAQ. DNA of the CDR3: TGTGCCAGCAGCCTCCGACAGGGAGAGGATGGCTACACCTTC. Its protein product is CASSLRQGEDGYTF.

The rearrangement joins TRBV19 to TRBJ1-1; D is ambiguous. The germline V and J ends were trimmed by 4 bases and 0 bases, with 9 bases remaining between them. Germline CDR1 and CDR2: LNHDA and SQIVND (reference sequence). CDR3 length: 14 residues. The CDR3 loop reads CASSTPGVNTEAFF. DNA of the CDR3: TGTGCCAGTAGTACCCCCGGGGTGAACACTGAAGCTTTCTTT. Full variable domain (rest looked up from reference TRBV19 and TRBJ1-1): DGGITQSPKYLFRKEGQNVTLSCEQNLNHDAMYWYRQDPGQGLRLIYYSQIVNDFQKGDIAEGYSVSREKKESFPLTVTSAQKNPTAFYLCASSTPGVNTEAFFGQGTRLTVV.

The CDR3 DNA follows: TGTGCCAGTAGTATAGCGCACAGGGCGGGGGATACGCAGTATTTT. Translating it yields CASSIAHRAGDTQYF. The rearrangement links TRBV19 to TRBJ2-3; perhaps D is TRBD1 or TRBD2 (6 bases each). With 1 base removed from V and 6 bases from J, the gap between germline ends came to 14 bases. The germline V gene has CDR1 LNHDA and CDR2 SQIVND (reference sequence). This CDR3 has 15 amino acids.

The CDR3 loop is CASSLRENTIYF. The CDR3 DNA is TGTGCCAGCAGCTTACGGGAAAACACCATATATTTT. The chain employs TRBV7-9 and TRBJ1-3; D not resolved. Trimming stripped 2 bases from V and 6 bases from J, with 5 bases between. This CDR3 is built from 12 residues. Per the germline V gene, CDR1 is SEHNR and CDR2 is FQNEAQ (reference sequence).

The chain joins TRBV9 to TRBJ2-2; TRBD2 is a possible D gene (6 bases). The CDR3 sequence is 13 residues long. CDR1 SGDLS and CDR2 YYNGEE come from the germline V gene. Trimming shortened V by 4 bases and J by 7 bases, and 11 bases separated the two germline ends. The CDR3 DNA sequence: TGTGCCAGCAGCCCGGGACTTTTCGGGGAGCTGTTTTTT. It is translated as CASSPGLFGELFF. Filled out from reference TRBV9 and TRBJ2-2, the complete variable domain reads DSGVTQTPKHLITATGQRVTLRCSPRSGDLSVYWYQQSLDQGLQFLIQYYNGEERAKGNILERFSAQQFPDLHSELNLSSLELGDSALYFCASSPGLFGELFFGEGSRLTVL.

The chain carries TRBV7-3 and TRBJ2-1, with 7 bases lining up with TRBD1. The CDR3 totals 11 residues. In germline, CDR1 is SGHTA, CDR2 FQGTGA. Losses at the gene ends were 5 bases for V and 12 bases for J; bases not matched to a gene: 4. CDR3 DNA sequence: TGTGCCAGCAGCCTCGACAGGGTGCAGTTCTTC. It is translated as CASSLDRVQFF.

This sequence joins TRBV11-3 and TRBJ2-1; 7 nucleotides align to TRBD1. V lost 1 base, J lost 7 bases, and 13 bases stayed unmatched. The length of the CDR3 is 17 residues. Per germline, CDR1 SGHNT and CDR2 YENEEA. CDR3 coding DNA: TGTGCCAGCAGCTTAGGCGCGACAGGGAGAGGTTGGAATGAGCAGTTCTTC. Translated: CASSLGATGRGWNEQFF. Combining the CDR3 with reference TRBV11-3 and TRBJ2-1 gives the whole variable domain EAGVVQSPRYKIIEKKQPVAFWCNPISGHNTLYWYLQNLGQGPELLIRYENEEAVDDSQLPKDRFSAERLKGVDSTLKIQPAELGDSAVYLCASSLGATGRGWNEQFFGPGTRLTVL.

The chain recombines TRBV6-5 with TRBJ1-6; 7 positions match TRBD1. V gave up 6 bases and J gave up 2 bases; unmatched junction bases: 4. The CDR3 loop spans 15 amino acids. The germline V gene encodes CDR1 MNHEY and CDR2 SVGAGI. The CDR3 bases are TGTGCCAGCAGCCGCGGACAGGCCTATAATTCACCCCTCCACTTT. Translating it yields CASSRGQAYNSPLHF.

V usage is TRBV7-6 and J usage is TRBJ2-7, with 7 bases identical to TRBD2. Germline lookup yields CDR1 SGHVS and CDR2 FNYEAQ. The ends lost 1 base at V and 2 bases at J; junction bases unmatched: 8. The CDR3 is 16 residues long. CDR3 sequence reads: CASSLGGGKVTYEQYF. The CDR3 DNA is TGTGCCAGCAGCTTAGGGGGAGGGAAAGTAACCTACGAGCAGTACTTC.

In DNA form, the CDR3 reads TGTGCCAGCAGCCAAGTGGTCAACCCCACTGGAAACACCATATATTTT. The encoded protein is CASSQVVNPTGNTIYF. The V and J genes are TRBV14 and TRBJ1-3; D gene uncertain. From germline, CDR1 is SGHDN and CDR2 FVKESK. Between the trimmed V and J ends, which lost 1 base and 2 bases, there was a span of 12 bases. The CDR3 extends over 16 amino acids.

CDR3 sequence (DNA): TGTGCCAGCAGTGTAAGGGACAGCACAGATACGCAGTATTTT. Translated, it gives CASSVRDSTDTQYF. The chain carries TRBV6-6 and TRBJ2-3; possibly TRBD1 or TRBD2 for D (5 bases each). The CDR3 extends over 14 amino acids. The V end was cut by 5 bases, the J end by 0 bases, with 9 bases between. Germline CDR1 MNHNY, CDR2 SVGAGI (reference sequence).

The chain combines TRBV9 with TRBJ1-2, with D uncertain. V was clipped by 5 bases and J by 2 bases, with 10 bases between them. This CDR3 has 13 residues. The germline V gene has CDR1 SGDLS and CDR2 YYNGEE. The DNA for the CDR3 is TGTGCCAGCAGTTCCGTGAGAAACTATGGCTACACCTTC. Its translation: CASSSVRNYGYTF.

This chain uses TRBV30 with TRBJ1-3; tentatively, D is TRBD1 (5 bases). V was pared by 1 base and J by 3 bases, with 13 bases between. Germline CDR1 is GTSNPN and CDR2 is SVGIG (reference sequence). This CDR3 region has 15 residues. CDR3 protein: CAWSALQGVGNTIYF. The DNA of the CDR3 is TGTGCCTGGAGTGCCCTCCAGGGTGTTGGAAACACCATATATTTT.